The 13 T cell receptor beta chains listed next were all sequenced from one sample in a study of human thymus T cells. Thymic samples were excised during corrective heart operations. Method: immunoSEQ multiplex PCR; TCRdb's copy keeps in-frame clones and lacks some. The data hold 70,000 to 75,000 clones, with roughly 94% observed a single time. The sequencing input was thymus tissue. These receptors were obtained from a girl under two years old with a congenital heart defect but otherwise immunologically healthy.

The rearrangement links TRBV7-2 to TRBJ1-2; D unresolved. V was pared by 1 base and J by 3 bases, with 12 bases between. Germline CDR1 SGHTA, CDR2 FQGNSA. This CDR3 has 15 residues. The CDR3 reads CASSLGAVRYYGYTF. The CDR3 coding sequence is TGTGCCAGCAGCTTAGGGGCAGTGCGGTACTATGGCTACACCTTC.

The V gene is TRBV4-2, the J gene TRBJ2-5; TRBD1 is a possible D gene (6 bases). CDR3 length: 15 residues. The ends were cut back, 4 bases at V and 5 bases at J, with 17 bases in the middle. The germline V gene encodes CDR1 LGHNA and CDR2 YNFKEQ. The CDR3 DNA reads TGTGCCAGCAGCCCCGCGGCAGGGGCCCGGGAGACCCAGTACTTC. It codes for CASSPAAGARETQYF.

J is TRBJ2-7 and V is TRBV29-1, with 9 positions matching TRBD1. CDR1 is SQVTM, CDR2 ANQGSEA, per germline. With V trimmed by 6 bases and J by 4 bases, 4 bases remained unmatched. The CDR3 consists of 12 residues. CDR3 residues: CSVGDRVYEQYF. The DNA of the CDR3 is TGCAGCGTCGGGGACAGGGTTTACGAGCAGTACTTC.

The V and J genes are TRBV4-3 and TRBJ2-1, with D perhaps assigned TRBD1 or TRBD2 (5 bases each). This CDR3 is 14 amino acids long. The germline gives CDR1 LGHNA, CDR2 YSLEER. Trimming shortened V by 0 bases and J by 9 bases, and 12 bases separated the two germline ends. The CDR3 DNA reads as TGCGCCAGCAGCCAAGATCAACTCGGGGCTGAGCAGTTCTTC. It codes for CASSQDQLGAEQFF.

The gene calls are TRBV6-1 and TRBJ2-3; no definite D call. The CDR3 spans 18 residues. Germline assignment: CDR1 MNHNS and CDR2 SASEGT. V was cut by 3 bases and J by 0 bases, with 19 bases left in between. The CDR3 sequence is CASSDSLMTRISTDTQYF. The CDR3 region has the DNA TGTGCCAGCAGTGATTCCCTCATGACACGTATTAGCACAGATACGCAGTATTTT.

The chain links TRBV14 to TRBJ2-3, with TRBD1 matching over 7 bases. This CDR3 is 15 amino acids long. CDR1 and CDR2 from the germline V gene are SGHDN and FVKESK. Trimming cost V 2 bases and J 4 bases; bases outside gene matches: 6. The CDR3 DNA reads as TGTGCCAGCAGCCAAAAAAGACAGGGTTCAGATACGCAGTATTTT. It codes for CASSQKRQGSDTQYF.

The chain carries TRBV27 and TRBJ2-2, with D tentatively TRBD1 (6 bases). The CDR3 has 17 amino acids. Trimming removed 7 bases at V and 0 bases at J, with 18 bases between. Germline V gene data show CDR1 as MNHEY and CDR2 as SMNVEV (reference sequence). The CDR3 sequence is CASTLTRGYANTGELFF. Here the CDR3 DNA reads TGTGCCAGCACCCTAACGAGGGGGTACGCGAACACCGGGGAGCTGTTTTTT.

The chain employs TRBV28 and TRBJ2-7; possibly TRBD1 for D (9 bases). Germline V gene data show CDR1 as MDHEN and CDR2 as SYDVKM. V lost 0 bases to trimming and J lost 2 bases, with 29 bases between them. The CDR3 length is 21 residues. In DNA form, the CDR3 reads TGTGCCAGCAGTTTATGCGGGACAGGGTTAAGTAGCGGGAACCGAGCCTACGAGCAGTACTTC. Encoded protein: CASSLCGTGLSSGNRAYEQYF.

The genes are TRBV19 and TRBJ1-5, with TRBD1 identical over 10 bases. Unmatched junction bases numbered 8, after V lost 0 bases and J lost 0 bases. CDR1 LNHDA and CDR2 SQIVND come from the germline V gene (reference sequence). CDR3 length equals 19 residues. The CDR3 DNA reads TGTGCCAGTAGTATAGACCGGGACAGGGGAAGGTATAGCAATCAGCCCCAGCATTTT. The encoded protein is CASSIDRDRGRYSNQPQHF. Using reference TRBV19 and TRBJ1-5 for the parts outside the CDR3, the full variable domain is DGGITQSPKYLFRKEGQNVTLSCEQNLNHDAMYWYRQDPGQGLRLIYYSQIVNDFQKGDIAEGYSVSREKKESFPLTVTSAQKNPTAFYLCASSIDRDRGRYSNQPQHFGDGTRLSIL.

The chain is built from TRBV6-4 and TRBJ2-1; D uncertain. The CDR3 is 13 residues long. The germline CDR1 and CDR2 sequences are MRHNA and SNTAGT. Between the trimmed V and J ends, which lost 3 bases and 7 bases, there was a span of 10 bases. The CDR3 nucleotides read TGTGCCAGCAGTGAGAGGCCACAAAATGAGCAGTTCTTC. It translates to CASSERPQNEQFF.

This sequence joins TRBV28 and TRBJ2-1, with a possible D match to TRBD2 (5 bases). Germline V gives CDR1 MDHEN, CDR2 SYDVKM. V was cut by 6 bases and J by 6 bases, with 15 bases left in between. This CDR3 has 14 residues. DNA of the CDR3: TGTGCCAGCAGCGCCACCGGGAAGTGCAATGAGCAGTTCTTC. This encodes CASSATGKCNEQFF.

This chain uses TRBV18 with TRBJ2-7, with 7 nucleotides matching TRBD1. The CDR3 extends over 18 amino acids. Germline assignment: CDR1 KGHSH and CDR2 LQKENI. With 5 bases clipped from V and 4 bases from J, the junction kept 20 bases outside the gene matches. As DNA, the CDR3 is TGTGCCAGCTCAAACCGCGAAGATATACAGGGGCTCGATTACGAGCAGTACTTC. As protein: CASSNREDIQGLDYEQYF.

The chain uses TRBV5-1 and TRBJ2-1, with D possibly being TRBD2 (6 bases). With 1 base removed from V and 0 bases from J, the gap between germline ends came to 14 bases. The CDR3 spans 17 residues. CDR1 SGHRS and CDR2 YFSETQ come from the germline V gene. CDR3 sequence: CASSLRYRGSSYNEQFF. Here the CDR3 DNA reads TGCGCCAGCAGCTTGAGATATCGGGGGAGCTCCTACAATGAGCAGTTCTTC.